The entry that follows covers one TCR beta chain sequence. Its antigen is not known. This record belongs to a study of Siglec-9 on CD8 T cells in melanoma. Study results and limitations: In melanoma tumors, a Siglec-9-marked effector memory CD8+ subset reportedly appeared to accumulate.

The data were produced by immunoSEQ multiplex PCR, yet TCRdb's version contains in-frame clones alone and is incomplete. The table has 25,000 to 30,000 clones, roughly 78% seen once. V was clipped by 8 bases and J by 6 bases; unmatched bases: 26. Looked up from germline, CDR1 is MNHEY and CDR2 is SMNVEV (reference sequence). This CDR3 spans 19 amino acids. The source of this sequence is a human donor in good health. The sample consisted of Siglec-9- CD8+ T cells sorted from blood. This chain connects TRBV27 to TRBJ2-3; 7 bases match TRBD1. This chain's CDR3 is CASGRDRLDVDSTVDTQYF. The CDR3 DNA sequence: TGTGCCAGCGGAAGGGACAGATTAGACGTTGACTCCACAGTGGATACGCAGTATTTT.